These 12 T cell receptor beta chains came from one sample sequenced in a study of T cell repertoires in cytomegalovirus infection. TCRdb reprocessed the reads with MiXCR, giving one entry per CDR3 protein. The table includes 44,000 or so distinct CDR3 sequences, 20% to 25% detected once. No antigens are known for them. The sample was CD8+ T cells from cultured PBMCs, taken from culture after CMV antigen stimulation. The source is a human donor in good health (CMV status not recorded). Some clones in this sample may be carry-over from other donors' samples.

The table lists this clonotype with a few counts. Mismatch with germline at one junction end may stem from a read error. This chain links TRBV6-5 with TRBJ2-7; 7 bases match TRBD1. Germline CDR1 reads MNHEY; CDR2 reads SVGAGI. The CDR3 has 16 residues. The CDR3 bases are TGTGCCGGCAGTTCTAACAGGGGCCCCTCCTCCTACGAGCAGTACTTC. Translating it yields CAGSSNRGPSSYEQYF.

The rearrangement joins TRBV28 to TRBJ1-1, with D maybe TRBD1 (5 bases). CDR3 size: 16 residues. The V and J ends lost 1 base and 5 bases respectively, with 17 bases between them. Germline V gene data show CDR1 as MDHEN and CDR2 as SYDVKM. For the CDR3, the DNA is TGTGCCAGCAGTTTATTCTCTTCCACTCGGGGGACTGAAGCTTTCTTT. Protein sequence: CASSLFSSTRGTEAFF. The whole variable domain, remainder taken from reference TRBV28 and TRBJ1-1, is DVKVTQSSRYLVKRTGEKVFLECVQDMDHENMFWYRQDPGLGLRLIYFSYDVKMKEKGDIPEGYSVSREKKERFSLILESASTNQTSMYLCASSLFSSTRGTEAFFGQGTRLTVV.

The chain carries TRBV5-6 and TRBJ1-1; D perhaps matches TRBD1 (5 bases). CDR1 is SGHDT, CDR2 YYEEEE, per germline. The V end lost 4 bases, the J end lost 8 bases, and 12 bases lay between the germline ends. CDR3 length: 12 residues. Written as DNA, the CDR3 is TGTGCCAGCAGCCCCCAGGGCAGGGAAGCTTTCTTT. Its translation: CASSPQGREAFF.

The J gene is TRBJ1-1, the V gene TRBV12-3 or TRBV12-4; D is ambiguous. The CDR3 spans 13 residues. Deletions cut 3 bases from V and 1 base from J, with 6 bases between. The CDR3 sequence is CASSLSGNTEAFF. DNA for the CDR3: TGTGCCAGCAGTTTGTCAGGGAACACTGAAGCTTTCTTT.

The CDR3 is CASSPAGGRDGYTF. The DNA of the CDR3 is TGCGCCAGCAGCCCGGCAGGAGGAAGGGATGGCTACACCTTC. The rearrangement uses TRBV5-1 and TRBJ1-2; D is ambiguous. This CDR3 region has 14 residues. The V end was cut by 4 bases, the J end by 6 bases, with 16 bases between. Germline CDR1 reads SGHRS; CDR2 reads YFSETQ.

This chain joins TRBV12-3 or TRBV12-4 and TRBJ2-1, with 12 bases lining up with TRBD2. This CDR3 has 14 residues. Unmatched junction bases numbered 2, after V lost 4 bases and J lost 7 bases. CDR3 loop: CASSSTSGRNEQFF. In DNA, the CDR3 is TGTGCCAGCAGTTCGACTAGCGGGAGAAATGAGCAGTTCTTC.

This clonotype occurred a few times. This chain connects TRBV7-8 to TRBJ2-1; 8 bases map to TRBD1. CDR3 length: 17 amino acids. J gave up 7 bases and V 1 base, and 12 bases lay outside the gene matches. The germline gives CDR1 SGHVS, CDR2 FQNEAQ. CDR3 residues: CASSLGGRTGRMNEQFF. The CDR3 coding sequence is TGTGCCAGCAGCTTAGGTGGCCGGACAGGGCGGATGAATGAGCAGTTCTTC.

The chain couples TRBV12-3 or TRBV12-4 to TRBJ1-1, with 7 bases identical to TRBD1. J lost 4 bases, V lost 6 bases, and 8 bases had no gene match. The CDR3 is made up of 14 amino acids. Here the CDR3 DNA reads TGTGCCAGCAGAGCCACAGGGGCGCCCACTGAAGCTTTCTTT. This gives the protein CASRATGAPTEAFF.

This clonotype occurred a few times. The chain joins TRBV9 to TRBJ1-1; possible D gene TRBD1, 6 bases. Per the germline V gene, CDR1 is SGDLS and CDR2 is YYNGEE. Trimming stripped 1 base from V and 0 bases from J, with 7 bases between. The CDR3 is made up of 14 amino acids. The CDR3 sequence is CASSVTGMNTEAFF. In nucleotides, the CDR3 is TGTGCCAGCAGCGTAACAGGGATGAACACTGAAGCTTTCTTT.

A few counts support this clonotype. The CDR3 spells CASSSHGTGSYGYTF. The CDR3 DNA reads TGTGCCAGCAGCTCACACGGGACAGGATCCTATGGCTACACCTTC. The genes are TRBV7-2 and TRBJ1-2, with 8 bases that match TRBD1. This CDR3 has 15 residues. V lost 4 bases and J lost 4; bases outside the gene matches: 8. Germline CDR1 and CDR2: SGHTA and FQGNSA.

This clonotype was counted between two and nine times. The J gene is TRBJ1-2, the V gene TRBV13; D uncertain. Germline CDR1 PRHDT, CDR2 FYEKMQ (reference sequence). The CDR3 has 16 amino acids. Trimming removed 2 bases from V and 0 bases from J, with 13 bases in between. CDR3 nucleotides: TGTGCCAGCAGCTTAATTCCGGCGGGAGCTAACTATGGCTACACCTTC. Encoded protein: CASSLIPAGANYGYTF. The entire variable domain, with the rest obtained from reference TRBV13 and TRBJ1-2, is as follows: AAGVIQSPRHLIKEKRETATLKCYPIPRHDTVYWYQQGPGQDPQFLISFYEKMQSDKGSIPDRFSAQQFSDYHSELNMSSLELGDSALYFCASSLIPAGANYGYTFGSGTRLTVV.

V usage is TRBV7-2 and J usage is TRBJ2-1; 11 nucleotides line up with TRBD2. In germline, CDR1 is SGHTA, CDR2 FQGNSA. Germline trimming cut 5 bases from V and 6 bases from J; bases unmatched to any gene: 12. The CDR3 loop spans 17 amino acids. Written as DNA, the CDR3 is TGTGCCAGCAGCCCACGACTAGCGGGATACCTTAGCAATGAGCAGTTCTTC. Translated: CASSPRLAGYLSNEQFF.